This T cell receptor beta chain was captured by sequencing in a study of T cell repertoires in cytomegalovirus infection. Across the study: Indicated by public TCR beta signatures were CMV infection and matching HLA type.

This clonotype was detected ten times or more. MiXCR, run by TCRdb on the reads, gives a single entry per CDR3 protein. The repertoire has around 280,000 distinct CDR3 sequences, around 10% of them found once; the top ten carry around 2.5%. Germline V gene lookup returns CDR1 SGHDT and CDR2 YYEEEE. This CDR3 has 16 residues. The V and J ends lost 4 bases and 5 bases, in that order; junction bases with no gene match: 7. What was sequenced was PBMCs. V and J are TRBV5-6 and TRBJ2-3; TRBD2 matches 13 bases. This clonotype originated in a human donor in good health (CMV status not recorded). Some clones in this sample may be carry-over from other donors' samples. The chain's CDR3 is CASSTLAGGHRDTQYF. The CDR3 DNA reads TGTGCCAGCAGCACACTAGCGGGGGGGCATCGAGATACGCAGTATTTT.